A selection of T cell receptor beta chains follows, all from one sample in a study of blood T cell repertoires in COVID-19. Assay used: immunoSEQ multiplex PCR; TCRdb lists only in-frame clones, some missing. Among about 210,000 clones, approximately 86% were seen once, and the ten largest hold under 30%. Specimen: PBMCs or T cells enriched from blood (not recorded which). The receptors come from a woman aged 40-49 years in a cohort exposed to, infected with or recovered from COVID-19 (not recorded which). The CDR3 runs from the conserved cysteine through the conserved F or W. The D gene is left open where the match is weak. The size of a clone is reported for some rows only, either as once, few or many, or as a class for expanded clones.

D: -
V: TRBV6-6
size: -
J: TRBJ1-2
DNA: TGTGCCAGCAGCAAGGAGGGCGGGGGCTACACCTTC
CDR3: CASSKEGGGYTF

D: -
V: TRBV5-6
size: -
J: TRBJ1-2
DNA: TGTGCCAGCAGCTTGGGGAGCCGCTATGGCTACACCTTC
CDR3: CASSLGSRYGYTF

D: -
V: TRBV10-3
size: -
J: TRBJ1-1
DNA: TGTGCCACTTGGGGGGGGAAAATGAACACTGAAGCTTTCTTT
CDR3: CATWGGKMNTEAFF

D: -
V: TRBV5-6
size: -
J: TRBJ2-7
DNA: TGTGCCAGCAGCTTGGGGAGTGTAGACGACGAGCAGTACTTC
CDR3: CASSLGSVDDEQYF

D: TRBD1
V: TRBV28
size: -
J: TRBJ1-5
DNA: TGTGCCAGCAGTCCGGGACAGGGAGCTAGCAATCAGCCCCAGCATTTT
CDR3: CASSPGQGASNQPQHF

D: TRBD1
V: TRBV30
size: -
J: TRBJ2-7
DNA: TGTGCCTGGAGTCCGGGACAGACCTACGAGCAGTACTTC
CDR3: CAWSPGQTYEQYF

D: TRBD2
V: TRBV11-3
size: -
J: TRBJ2-1
DNA: TGTGCCAGCAGCCCACCCGGACTAGCGGGAGGCAATGAGCAGTTCTTC
CDR3: CASSPPGLAGGNEQFF

D: -
V: TRBV7-2
size: -
J: TRBJ1-5
DNA: TGTGCCAGCAGCTTAGAAGGGGGTCAGCCCCAGCATTTT
CDR3: CASSLEGGQPQHF

D: TRBD2
V: TRBV9
size: once
J: TRBJ2-5
DNA: TGTGCCAGCAGCGTAGACCGGTTCGGGTCTAGCGGCAACCTCCAAGAGACCCAGTACTTC
CDR3: CASSVDRFGSSGNLQETQYF

D: TRBD2
V: TRBV6-5
size: -
J: TRBJ2-1
DNA: TGTGCCAGCAGTACTACTAGCGGGGGGTACAATGAGCAGTTCTTC
CDR3: CASSTTSGGYNEQFF

D: TRBD1
V: TRBV24-1
size: -
J: TRBJ2-1
DNA: TGTGCCACCAGTGCCTCGACCCGGACAGGGAGTAATGAGCAGTTCTTC
CDR3: CATSASTRTGSNEQFF

D: TRBD1
V: TRBV6-5
size: -
J: TRBJ1-2
DNA: TGTGCCAGCGGGGACAGGGGGCTGTCCTATGGCTACACCTTC
CDR3: CASGDRGLSYGYTF

D: -
V: TRBV13
size: once
J: TRBJ2-7
DNA: TGTGCCAGCAGCCGAGGGGGGGATAGCTACGAGCAGTACTTC
CDR3: CASSRGGDSYEQYF

D: TRBD2
V: TRBV6-4
size: -
J: TRBJ2-7
DNA: TGTGCCAGCATCACCGGGGAGCGGGAGCTCTACGAGCAGTACTTC
CDR3: CASITGERELYEQYF

D: TRBD2
V: TRBV10-1
size: once
J: TRBJ2-1
DNA: TGCGCCAGCAGTTCTAGCGGGAGACAGGATGAGCAGTTCTTC
CDR3: CASSSSGRQDEQFF

D: TRBD2
V: TRBV9
size: -
J: TRBJ2-7
DNA: TGTGCCAGCAGCGCCAGCTTGAGCGGGGGCCCCTACGAGCAGTACTTC
CDR3: CASSASLSGGPYEQYF

D: TRBD1
V: TRBV5-1
size: -
J: TRBJ2-2
DNA: TGCGCCAGCGGTCCGGGACAGGGGTACACCGGGGAGCTGTTTTTT
CDR3: CASGPGQGYTGELFF

D: -
V: TRBV9
size: -
J: TRBJ2-1
DNA: TGTGCCAGCAGCGGACGGGAGTACCCCCCTAATGAGCAGTTCTTC
CDR3: CASSGREYPPNEQFF

D: -
V: TRBV10-3
size: -
J: TRBJ2-3
DNA: TGTGCCATCAGGGAGTTCAAAGCCGATACGCAGTATTTT
CDR3: CAIREFKADTQYF

D: -
V: TRBV18
size: -
J: TRBJ2-1
DNA: TGTGCCAGCTCACCATTAGGGGGACTAACAGAATACAATGAGCAGTTCTTC
CDR3: CASSPLGGLTEYNEQFF

D: -
V: TRBV11-2
size: once
J: TRBJ2-7
DNA: TGTGCCAGCAGCTTAGATCTTCCGGACGGGAGTTCTCACGAGCAGTACTTC
CDR3: CASSLDLPDGSSHEQYF

D: -
V: TRBV12-3/TRBV12-4
size: few
J: TRBJ1-1
DNA: TGTGCCAGCAGCTTTGACACTTTTGAAGCTTTCTTT
CDR3: CASSFDTFEAFF

D: -
V: TRBV5-1
size: -
J: TRBJ2-2
DNA: TGCGCCAGCAGCTTCACCGGTTGGGGGGACACCGGGGAGCTGTTTTTT
CDR3: CASSFTGWGDTGELFF

D: TRBD1
V: TRBV4-1
size: -
J: TRBJ1-4
DNA: TGCGCCAGCAGCCCGAGGGGGCAGGGCGGTGAAAAACTGTTTTTT
CDR3: CASSPRGQGGEKLFF

D: TRBD1
V: TRBV7-9
size: -
J: TRBJ1-4
DNA: TGTGCCAGCAGCCAGGACAGGACCGGGGGTGGTGAAAAACTGTTTTTT
CDR3: CASSQDRTGGGEKLFF

D: TRBD1
V: TRBV6-4
size: few
J: TRBJ1-2
DNA: TGTGCCAGCAGTGACACAGGGGGCTATGGCTACACCTTC
CDR3: CASSDTGGYGYTF